This is a list of T cell receptor beta chains from one sample in a study of T cell responses to AZD1222 COVID-19 vaccine. The assay was immunoSEQ multiplex PCR, and TCRdb's table has in-frame clones only and misses some. The sample has over 95,000 clones, about 89% seen once. The sample was peripheral blood, taken on day 0 of AZD1222 vaccination. The receptors here all came from an adult in good health. Both conserved end residues are part of each CDR3. D genes are given only for firm matches. Rows may omit the clone size; those that give it use once, few, many or a size class.

j_call	clone_size	d_call	v_call	cdr3_nt	cdr3_aa
TRBJ1-4	.	.	TRBV7-2	TGTGCCAGCAGCTGGGGGCGGAGGGGGGCTAATGAAAAACTGTTTTTT	CASSWGRRGANEKLFF
TRBJ1-5	.	TRBD1	TRBV2	TGTGCCAGCCAGGGGGACCATCAGCCCCAGCATTTT	CASQGDHQPQHF
TRBJ1-1	.	.	TRBV30	TGTGCCTGGAGTATGACCGTAACAGGGTCCACTGAAGCTTTCTTT	CAWSMTVTGSTEAFF
TRBJ2-2	.	TRBD2	TRBV4-1	TGCGCCAGCAGCCAAATAGCGGGGGAAAGCACCGGGGAGCTGTTTTTT	CASSQIAGESTGELFF
TRBJ1-2	.	.	TRBV28	TGTGCCAGCACTCTTGCGGGGGGCGGGTGGTATGGCTACACCTTC	CASTLAGGGWYGYTF
TRBJ2-7	.	TRBD2	TRBV27	TGTGCCTCCCGGGCGGGGGGGGCCCTGGGCGAGCAGTACTTC	CASRAGGALGEQYF
TRBJ2-1	.	.	TRBV4-1	TGCGCCAGCAGCCAAGGTACGCAGGTCTACAATGAGCAGTTCTTC	CASSQGTQVYNEQFF
TRBJ1-4	few	.	TRBV5-6	TGTGCCAGCAGGTTGCGTGAGGGACCGCTTGATGAAAAACTGTTTTTT	CASRLREGPLDEKLFF
TRBJ2-2	.	TRBD1	TRBV7-2	TGTGCCAGCAGCTTACTTTCAGGACAGGGGGCGAACACCGGGGAGCTGTTTTTT	CASSLLSGQGANTGELFF
TRBJ2-1	.	.	TRBV9	TGTGCCAGCAGCGTAGAACCAGGGTTTTACAATGAGCAGTTCTTC	CASSVEPGFYNEQFF
TRBJ1-4	.	.	TRBV5-6	TGTGCCAGCAGCTTGTATGGAGCAACTAATGAAAAACTGTTTTTT	CASSLYGATNEKLFF
TRBJ1-2	.	.	TRBV7-2	TGTGCCAGCAGCTTAGGGACAGCCAGTAACTATGGCTACACCTTC	CASSLGTASNYGYTF
TRBJ2-2	.	.	TRBV12-3/TRBV12-4	TGTGCCAGCAGTCGGAACACCGGGGAGCTGTTTTTT	CASSRNTGELFF
TRBJ1-6	.	.	TRBV9	TGTGCCAGCAGCGTAGAGTGGAGCTCCTATAATTCACCCCTCCACTTT	CASSVEWSSYNSPLHF
TRBJ2-3	few	TRBD1	TRBV6-5	TGTGCCACCAGGTGGACAGGGGTCTCGGGTACGCAGTATTTT	CATRWTGVSGTQYF
TRBJ2-2	.	.	TRBV5-4	TGTGCCAGCAGCTTGGCAATAGACGGGGAGCTGTTTTTT	CASSLAIDGELFF
TRBJ2-6	.	.	TRBV5-8	TGTGCCAGCAGCTTGGGGGTGACGGGGGCCAACGTCCTGACTTTC	CASSLGVTGANVLTF
TRBJ2-6	.	.	TRBV28	TGTGCCAGCAGTTTAACGCCGAGCTCTGGGGCCAACGTCCTGACTTTC	CASSLTPSSGANVLTF
TRBJ2-1	once	TRBD2	TRBV11-2	TGTGCCAGCACCTCTAGCGGATACAATGAGCAGTTCTTC	CASTSSGYNEQFF
TRBJ1-4	.	TRBD1	TRBV5-1	TGCGCCAGCAGCTTGGGTCTGGGACAGGGGGATGAAAAACTGTTTTTT	CASSLGLGQGDEKLFF
TRBJ2-3	.	TRBD2	TRBV3-1/TRBV3-2	TGTGCCAGCAGCCAAGATCGGGGGGGTGGGCAGTATTTT	CASSQDRGGGQYF
TRBJ2-3	.	TRBD2	TRBV6-6	TGTGCCAGCAGTCGACCCCTAGCGGGGGCCGCTTCTACGCAGTATTTT	CASSRPLAGAASTQYF
TRBJ1-3	once	.	TRBV5-8	TGTGCGTCCGAGGCCCAGATAATCGGAAACACCATATATTTT	CASEAQIIGNTIYF
TRBJ2-7	once	.	TRBV21-1	TGTGCCAGCGGAACCAGTAGCGGAAACTCCTACGAGCAGTACTTC	CASGTSSGNSYEQYF
TRBJ1-3	.	.	TRBV30	TGTGCCTGTTCCGGCCCCGGAAACACCATATATTTT	CACSGPGNTIYF
TRBJ2-1	.	.	TRBV10-3	TGTGCCATCAGTGATTATAGGACCGACGGTGATGAGCAGTTCTTC	CAISDYRTDGDEQFF
TRBJ1-2	.	.	TRBV6-5	TGTGCCAGCAGTTACGATCAAAACTATGGCTACACCTTC	CASSYDQNYGYTF
TRBJ2-1	.	.	TRBV4-3	TGCGCCAGCAGCCAAGTCCCGGGAGTGGATGAGCAGTTCTTC	CASSQVPGVDEQFF